The rows below give T cell receptor beta chains drawn from one sample of a study of blood T cell repertoires in COVID-19. Some clones are missing from TCRdb's copy, which holds only in-frame ones; the method was immunoSEQ multiplex PCR. The repertoire consists of roughly 300,000 clones, with roughly nine tenths occurring once and the leading ten covering approximately 5%. Source material: PBMCs or T cells enriched from blood (not recorded which). The source of these receptors is a woman younger than 45 who had recovered from COVID-19. Each CDR3 is given with its conserved first and last residue. D genes are given only for firm matches. Clone size is not always given. Where it is, it says once, few, many or a class for expanded clones.

V gene: TRBV11-2; D gene: -; J gene: TRBJ1-2; clone size: -; CDR3 DNA: TGTGCCATCCTCGGGGATAACTATGGCTACACCTTC; CDR3 protein: CAILGDNYGYTF
V gene: TRBV7-9; D gene: TRBD1; J gene: TRBJ1-3; clone size: -; CDR3 DNA: TGTGCCAGCAGCCCCGGACAGGCTCCTGGAAACACCATATATTTT; CDR3 protein: CASSPGQAPGNTIYF
V gene: TRBV5-4; D gene: TRBD2; J gene: TRBJ2-5; clone size: once; CDR3 DNA: TGTGCCAGCAGCTTGGGGGGGGGTGGTGAGACCCAGTACTTC; CDR3 protein: CASSLGGGGETQYF
V gene: TRBV28; D gene: -; J gene: TRBJ1-3; clone size: -; CDR3 DNA: TGTGCCAGCAGCACACGTTGGGGGGAGGCTGGAAACACCATATATTTT; CDR3 protein: CASSTRWGEAGNTIYF
V gene: TRBV4-1; D gene: TRBD1; J gene: TRBJ1-5; clone size: -; CDR3 DNA: TGCGCCAGCAGCCACCTCGCCGACAGGGCTGGAGGTCAGCCCCAGCATTTT; CDR3 protein: CASSHLADRAGGQPQHF
V gene: TRBV7-8; D gene: TRBD2; J gene: TRBJ2-5; clone size: -; CDR3 DNA: TGTGCCAGCAGCTTAGGAGCGGGGGGCGGAGAGACCCAGTACTTC; CDR3 protein: CASSLGAGGGETQYF
V gene: TRBV19; D gene: TRBD2; J gene: TRBJ2-3; clone size: -; CDR3 DNA: TGTGCCAGTACGGTAGTAGCGGGGGGCCGTGGAGATACGCAGTATTTT; CDR3 protein: CASTVVAGGRGDTQYF
V gene: TRBV5-1; D gene: -; J gene: TRBJ2-5; clone size: -; CDR3 DNA: TGCGCCAGCAGGGAGGGAGAGACCCAGTACTTC; CDR3 protein: CASREGETQYF
V gene: TRBV7-9; D gene: TRBD2; J gene: TRBJ2-5; clone size: -; CDR3 DNA: TGTGCCAGCAGCCCCCCGGGACTAGAGGGGGAGACCCAGTACTTC; CDR3 protein: CASSPPGLEGETQYF
V gene: TRBV7-2; D gene: TRBD2; J gene: TRBJ2-7; clone size: -; CDR3 DNA: TGTGCCAGCAGCTTAGGCGGGGGGATCAGATACGAGCAGTACTTC; CDR3 protein: CASSLGGGIRYEQYF
V gene: TRBV2; D gene: -; J gene: TRBJ1-6; clone size: -; CDR3 DNA: TGTGCCAGACGGACAGCTAATTCACCCCTCCACTTT; CDR3 protein: CARRTANSPLHF
V gene: TRBV29-1; D gene: TRBD1; J gene: TRBJ1-4; clone size: -; CDR3 DNA: TGCAGCGTTGAAGGACTACGGGACAGTGGTTCGGCTAATGAAAAACTGTTTTTT; CDR3 protein: CSVEGLRDSGSANEKLFF
V gene: TRBV25-1; D gene: TRBD1; J gene: TRBJ1-6; clone size: once; CDR3 DNA: TGTGCCAGCATGGGACAGGGCTATTCACCCCTCCACTTT; CDR3 protein: CASMGQGYSPLHF
V gene: TRBV7-2; D gene: TRBD1; J gene: TRBJ2-4; clone size: -; CDR3 DNA: TGTGCCAGCAGCAGTACGACAGGGAACATTCAGTACTTC; CDR3 protein: CASSSTTGNIQYF
V gene: TRBV11-2; D gene: -; J gene: TRBJ2-2; clone size: -; CDR3 DNA: TGTGCCAGCAGCTTAAGGGGCGGGAACACCGGGGAGCTGTTTTTT; CDR3 protein: CASSLRGGNTGELFF
V gene: TRBV18; D gene: TRBD2; J gene: TRBJ2-1; clone size: -; CDR3 DNA: TGTGCCAGCTCACCACAGGTGGCGGGGGCCTACAATGAGCAGTTCTTC; CDR3 protein: CASSPQVAGAYNEQFF
V gene: TRBV10-3; D gene: TRBD1; J gene: TRBJ2-7; clone size: -; CDR3 DNA: TGTGCCATCAGCTGGGGACAGCAATCCTACGAGCAGTACTTC; CDR3 protein: CAISWGQQSYEQYF